This T cell receptor (beta chain) comes out of a study of T cells in Graves' hyperthyroidism and ophthalmopathy. General study results and limits: Most clonotypes expanded in thyroid above 0.001 were likewise present in blood.

RNA transcripts served as the template for amplifying TCR beta CDR3 regions. The study used the HTBI primer set for a first-round RT-PCR of the TCR CDR3. One entry per CDR3 protein, called by TCRdb with MiXCR from the multiplex PCR reads. The sample shows around 600,000 distinct CDR3 sequences, around 14% of them seen only once. Each patient was aged 18 to 65 and had newly diagnosed hyperthyroidism of under 2 months' duration. It was uncontrolled infection, other autoimmune disease, pregnancy or lactation that excluded patients. Thyroid ultrasound and orbital computed tomography, with clinical symptoms and serum thyroxine and TRAb, informed diagnoses. This clonotype was picked up many times. The antigen remains undetermined. Source material: blood. The source of this sequence is a woman under 40 with Graves' hyperthyroidism.

CDR3 bases: TGTGCCAGCAGCTTATCGACTAGTCGGGGCCGGAATACGCAGTATTTT. Protein sequence: CASSLSTSRGRNTQYF. V and J are TRBV7-9 and TRBJ2-3, with D perhaps matching TRBD2 (6 bases). The ends were cut back, 2 bases at V and 7 bases at J, with 19 bases in the middle. The CDR3 totals 16 residues. Germline-derived CDR1 and CDR2 are SEHNR and FQNEAQ (reference sequence).